This T cell receptor beta chain was retrieved from a study of T-cell memory formation after mild COVID-19. The study, taken as a whole, reports: Contracting CD4+ clones were located mainly in CM and EM, and CD8+ clones in EMRA. Pre-infection memory carried some responding clones, suggesting that cross-reactive memory joined.

After 5'RACE with constant-segment primers, TCR alpha and TCR beta cDNA libraries carrying sample barcodes and UMIs were obtained. TCRdb used MiXCR to reprocess the 5' RACE reads, holding one entry per CDR3 protein. The sample has roughly 400,000 distinct CDR3 sequences, about a sixth seen once. This clonotype has just a few counts. Its antigen is undetermined. Germline CDR1 reads DFQATT; CDR2 reads SNEGSKA (reference sequence). The CDR3 loop spans 14 amino acids. Between the trimmed V and J ends, which lost 6 bases and 1 base, there was a span of 13 bases. The V call is TRBV20-1, the J call TRBJ1-5; D is ambiguous. Sequencing input: PBMCs or a T cell subset sorted from them (not recorded which). The TCR sequence derives from a man in his late teens or twenties who had mild COVID-19 (a few samples of this study predate the infection). Cell type and time point are not known. The CDR3 DNA sequence: TGCAGTGCAAAAGACCCGAGGAGCAATCAGCCCCAGCATTTT. It encodes CSAKDPRSNQPQHF.